This T cell receptor beta chain was obtained from a study of blood T cells in healthy people across ages. Study-level findings and limits: Fewer expanded clones and more diversity marked long-lived versus aged donors.

Together with a sample-barcoded 5' primer, a J-beta primer mix was included in a second PCR lasting about 6 to 11 cycles. Every sample returned 2.5 million or more CDR3-containing paired-end reads. TCRdb processed the 5' RACE reads anew with MiXCR; each CDR3 protein has one entry. This table holds 1.6 million or so distinct CDR3 sequences, about 31% found once. This clonotype was seen only once. No antigen is known for it. Germline lookup yields CDR1 LNHNV and CDR2 YYDKDF (reference sequence). Trimming shortened V by 2 bases and J by 8 bases, and 24 bases separated the two germline ends. The CDR3 totals 17 residues.

Material: blood. This TCR was recovered from a woman between 25 and 40 years old in good health. The V and J genes are TRBV15 and TRBJ1-2, with a tentative D call TRBD1 (6 bases). Written as DNA, the CDR3 is TGTGCCACCAGCAGAACCCCGACGGACAGTTCTATCATCGGCTACACCTTC. Translated: CATSRTPTDSSIIGYTF.